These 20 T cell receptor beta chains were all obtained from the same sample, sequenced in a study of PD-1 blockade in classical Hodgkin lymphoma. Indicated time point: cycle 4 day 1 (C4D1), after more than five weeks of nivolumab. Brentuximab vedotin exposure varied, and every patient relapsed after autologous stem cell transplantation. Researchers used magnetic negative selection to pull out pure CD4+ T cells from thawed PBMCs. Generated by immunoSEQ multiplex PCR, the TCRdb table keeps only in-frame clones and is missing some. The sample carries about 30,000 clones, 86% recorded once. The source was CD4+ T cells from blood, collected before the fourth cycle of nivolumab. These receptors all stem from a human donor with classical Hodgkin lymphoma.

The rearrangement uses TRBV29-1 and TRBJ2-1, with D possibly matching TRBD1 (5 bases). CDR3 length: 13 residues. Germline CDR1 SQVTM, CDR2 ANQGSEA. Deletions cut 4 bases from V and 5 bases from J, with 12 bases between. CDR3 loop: CSVGFGQNNEQFF. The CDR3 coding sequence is TGCAGCGTTGGTTTCGGACAAAACAATGAGCAGTTCTTC.

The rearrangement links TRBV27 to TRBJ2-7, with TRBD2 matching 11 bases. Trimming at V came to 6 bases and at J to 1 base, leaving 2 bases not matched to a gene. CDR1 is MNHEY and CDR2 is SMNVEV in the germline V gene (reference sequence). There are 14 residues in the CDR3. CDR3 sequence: CASRLAGGSYEQYF. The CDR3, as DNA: TGTGCCAGCAGGTTAGCGGGGGGGTCCTACGAGCAGTACTTC.

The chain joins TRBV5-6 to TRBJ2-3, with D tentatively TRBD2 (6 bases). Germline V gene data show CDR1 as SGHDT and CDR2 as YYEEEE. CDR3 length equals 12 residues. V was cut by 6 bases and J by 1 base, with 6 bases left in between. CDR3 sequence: CASTGGTDTQYF. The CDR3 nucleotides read TGTGCCAGCACGGGGGGCACAGATACGCAGTATTTT.

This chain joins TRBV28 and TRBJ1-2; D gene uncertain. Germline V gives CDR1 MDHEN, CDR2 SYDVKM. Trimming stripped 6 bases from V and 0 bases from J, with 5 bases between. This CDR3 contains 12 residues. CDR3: CASSPANYGYTF. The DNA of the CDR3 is TGTGCCAGCAGCCCGGCTAACTATGGCTACACCTTC.

The DNA of the CDR3 is TGTGCCAGCTCACCACCGGGAGGCAGGCGGGATACGCAGTATTTT. Protein: CASSPPGGRRDTQYF. The chain has TRBV18 and TRBJ2-3; D possibly corresponds to TRBD2 (6 bases). The germline V and J ends were trimmed by 0 bases and 6 bases, with 13 bases remaining between them. The germline V gene has CDR1 KGHSH and CDR2 LQKENI. This CDR3 has 15 amino acids.

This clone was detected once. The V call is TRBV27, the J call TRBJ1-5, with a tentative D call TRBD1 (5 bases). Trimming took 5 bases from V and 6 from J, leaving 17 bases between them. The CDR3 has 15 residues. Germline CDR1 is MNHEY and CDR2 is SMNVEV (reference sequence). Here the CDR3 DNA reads TGTGCCAGCAGTCCCAGGATTTTGAGGGGTCAGCCCCAGCATTTT. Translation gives CASSPRILRGQPQHF.

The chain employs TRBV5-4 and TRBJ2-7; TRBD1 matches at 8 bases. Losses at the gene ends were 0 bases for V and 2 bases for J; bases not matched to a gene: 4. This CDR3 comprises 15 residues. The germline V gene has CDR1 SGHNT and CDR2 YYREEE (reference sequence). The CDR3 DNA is TGTGCCAGCAGCTTGGGGGGACAGGTACCCTACGAGCAGTACTTC. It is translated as CASSLGGQVPYEQYF.

The CDR3 loop is CAISETALNNEQFF. The CDR3 nucleotides read TGTGCCATCAGTGAAACAGCGCTTAACAATGAGCAGTTCTTC. The chain carries TRBV10-3 and TRBJ2-1; D gene ambiguous. V was cut by 3 bases and J by 5 bases, with 11 bases left in between. This CDR3 has 14 amino acids. Germline V lookup: CDR1 ENHRY, CDR2 SYGVKD.

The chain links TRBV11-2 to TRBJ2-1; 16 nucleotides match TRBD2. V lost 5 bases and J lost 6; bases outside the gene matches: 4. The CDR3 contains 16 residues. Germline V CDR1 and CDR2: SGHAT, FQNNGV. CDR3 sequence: CASSPGTSGGVNEQFF. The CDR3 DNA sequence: TGTGCCAGCAGCCCGGGGACTAGCGGGGGGGTCAATGAGCAGTTCTTC.

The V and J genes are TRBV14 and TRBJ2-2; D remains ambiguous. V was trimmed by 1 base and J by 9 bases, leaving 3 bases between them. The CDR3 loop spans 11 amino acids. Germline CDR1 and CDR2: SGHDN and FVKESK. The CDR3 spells CASSQVRELFF. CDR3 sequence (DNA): TGTGCCAGCAGCCAAGTCCGGGAGCTGTTTTTT.

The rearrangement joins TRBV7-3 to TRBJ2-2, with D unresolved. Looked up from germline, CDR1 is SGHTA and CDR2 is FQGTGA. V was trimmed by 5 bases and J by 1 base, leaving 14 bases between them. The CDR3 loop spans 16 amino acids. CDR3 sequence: CASSKERPENTGELFF. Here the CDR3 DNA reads TGTGCCAGCAGCAAGGAGAGACCAGAGAACACCGGGGAGCTGTTTTTT.

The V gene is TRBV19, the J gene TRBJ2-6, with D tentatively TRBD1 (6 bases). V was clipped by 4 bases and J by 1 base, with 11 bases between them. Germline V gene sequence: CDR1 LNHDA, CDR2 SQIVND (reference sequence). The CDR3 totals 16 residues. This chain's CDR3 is CASSTTGISGANVLTF. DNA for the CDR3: TGTGCCAGTAGTACCACAGGGATTTCTGGGGCCAACGTCCTGACTTTC.

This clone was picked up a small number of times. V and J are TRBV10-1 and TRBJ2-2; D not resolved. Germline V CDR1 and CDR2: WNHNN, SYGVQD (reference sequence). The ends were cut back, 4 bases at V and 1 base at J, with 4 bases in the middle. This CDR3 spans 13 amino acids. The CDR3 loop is CASSVQNTGELFF. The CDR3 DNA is TGCGCCAGCAGTGTTCAGAACACCGGGGAGCTGTTTTTT.

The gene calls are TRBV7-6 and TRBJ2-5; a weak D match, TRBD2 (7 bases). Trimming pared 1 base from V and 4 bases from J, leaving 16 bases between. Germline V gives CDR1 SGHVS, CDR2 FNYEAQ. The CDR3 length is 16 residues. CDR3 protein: CASSLGGGGAGETQYF. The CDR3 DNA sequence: TGTGCCAGCAGCTTAGGGGGAGGGGGGGCCGGAGAGACCCAGTACTTC.

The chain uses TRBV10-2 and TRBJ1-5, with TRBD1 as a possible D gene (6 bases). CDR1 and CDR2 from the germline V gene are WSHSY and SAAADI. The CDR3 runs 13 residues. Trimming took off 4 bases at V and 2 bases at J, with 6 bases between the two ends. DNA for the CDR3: TGCGCCAGCAGTGGACAGGGCAATCAGCCCCAGCATTTT. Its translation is CASSGQGNQPQHF.

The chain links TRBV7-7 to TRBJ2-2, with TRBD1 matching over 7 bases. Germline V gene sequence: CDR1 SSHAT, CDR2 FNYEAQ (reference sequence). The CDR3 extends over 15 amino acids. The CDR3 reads CASSQGTVNTGELFF. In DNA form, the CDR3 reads TGTGCTAGCTCCCAGGGGACAGTAAACACCGGGGAGCTGTTTTTT.

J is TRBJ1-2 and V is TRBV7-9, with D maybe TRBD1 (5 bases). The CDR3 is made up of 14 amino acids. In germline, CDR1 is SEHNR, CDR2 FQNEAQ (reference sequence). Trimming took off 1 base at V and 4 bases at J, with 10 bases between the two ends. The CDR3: CASSLEWGSYGYTF. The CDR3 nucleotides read TGTGCCAGCAGCTTAGAGTGGGGGAGCTATGGCTACACCTTC.

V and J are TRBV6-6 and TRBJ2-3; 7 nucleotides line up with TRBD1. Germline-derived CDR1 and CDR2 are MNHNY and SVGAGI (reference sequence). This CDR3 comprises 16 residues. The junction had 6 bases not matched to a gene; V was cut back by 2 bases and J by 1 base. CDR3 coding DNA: TGTGCCAGCAGTTACGATCCCGGACAGGGCACAGATACGCAGTATTTT. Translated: CASSYDPGQGTDTQYF.

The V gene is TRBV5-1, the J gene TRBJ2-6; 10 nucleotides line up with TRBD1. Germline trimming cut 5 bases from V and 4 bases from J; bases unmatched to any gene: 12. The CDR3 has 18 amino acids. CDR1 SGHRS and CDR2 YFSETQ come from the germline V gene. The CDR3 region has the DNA TGCGCCAGCAGTTGGCAACCGGGACAGGGGTTAGGGGCCAACGTCCTGACTTTC. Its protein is CASSWQPGQGLGANVLTF.

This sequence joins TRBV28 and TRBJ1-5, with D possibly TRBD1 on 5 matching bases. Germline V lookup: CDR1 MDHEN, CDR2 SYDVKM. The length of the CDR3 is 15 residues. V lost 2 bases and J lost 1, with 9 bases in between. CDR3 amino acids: CASSLGGVSNQPQHF. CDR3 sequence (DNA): TGTGCCAGCAGTTTAGGAGGGGTCAGCAATCAGCCCCAGCATTTT.